The 26 T cell receptor beta chains below were found in one sample sequenced in a study of T-cell memory formation after mild COVID-19. TCRdb reanalysed the 5' RACE reads using MiXCR and keeps one entry per CDR3 protein. The data contain fewer than 700,000 distinct CDR3 sequences, roughly 18% of them seen just once; the ten biggest clones take up 12%. Input material: PBMCs or a T cell subset sorted from them (not recorded which). The source of these receptors is an adult woman who had mild COVID-19 (a few samples of this study predate the infection). Cell type and time point are not known.

The J gene is TRBJ1-1, the V gene TRBV15; no clear D gene. The V gene lost 3 bases and the J gene lost 1 base, with 6 bases spanning the gap. CDR3 size: 13 residues. Per germline, CDR1 LNHNV and CDR2 YYDKDF (reference sequence). The CDR3, as DNA: TGTGCCACCAGCAGGAGTAGGAACACTGAAGCTTTCTTT. Its translation is CATSRSRNTEAFF.

V gene TRBV18 combines with J gene TRBJ2-1; tentative D call: TRBD2 (6 bases). CDR1 is KGHSH, CDR2 LQKENI, per germline. The CDR3 has 13 residues. V was trimmed by 6 bases and J by 6 bases, leaving 12 bases between them. CDR3 sequence (DNA): TGTGCCAGCTCCCAATGGCGGGGCAATGAGCAGTTCTTC. It translates to CASSQWRGNEQFF.

This clonotype was counted only a few times. V usage is TRBV6-5 and J usage is TRBJ2-7, with 11 bases lining up with TRBD2. This CDR3 contains 16 residues. J lost 3 bases, V lost 0 bases, and 4 bases had no gene match. The germline CDR1 and CDR2 sequences are MNHEY and SVGAGI. This chain's CDR3 is CASSYSLAGGFYEQYF. The CDR3, as DNA: TGTGCCAGCAGTTACTCTCTAGCGGGAGGCTTCTACGAGCAGTACTTC.

The chain carries TRBV7-9 and TRBJ2-1; 13 positions match TRBD2. The CDR3 is made up of 15 amino acids. The ends lost 6 bases at V and 6 bases at J; junction bases unmatched: 5. The germline gives CDR1 SEHNR, CDR2 FQNEAQ (reference sequence). This CDR3 reads CASSITSGRANEQFF. The CDR3 nucleotides are TGTGCCAGCAGTATTACTAGCGGGAGGGCCAATGAGCAGTTCTTC.

The table lists this clonotype with a few counts. V and J are TRBV4-1 and TRBJ2-7; 7 bases match TRBD1. The CDR3 is 17 residues long. From germline, CDR1 is MGHRA and CDR2 YSYEKL. Trimming cost V 0 bases and J 5 bases; bases outside gene matches: 13. The CDR3 DNA reads TGCGCCAGCAGCCAAGACCCAGAGTTTGAGAGGGGGCACGAGCAGTACTTC. Translating it yields CASSQDPEFERGHEQYF.

This clonotype was counted only a few times. The chain has TRBV12-3 or TRBV12-4 and TRBJ2-2; the D gene is possibly TRBD2 (6 bases). The CDR3 is 15 residues long. Between the trimmed V and J ends, which lost 5 bases and 6 bases, there was a span of 16 bases. The CDR3 region is CASSRDPPGAGELFF. For the CDR3, the DNA is TGTGCCAGCAGTCGAGACCCCCCGGGGGCCGGGGAGCTGTTTTTT.

This chain joins TRBV9 and TRBJ2-3; D uncertain. The CDR3 contains 15 residues. The V gene's germline CDR1 is SGDLS and CDR2 YYNGEE. The germline V and J ends were trimmed by 0 bases and 3 bases, with 11 bases remaining between them. The DNA for the CDR3 is TGTGCCAGCAGCGTAGACCGACAAAGGACAGATACGCAGTATTTT. Translating gives CASSVDRQRTDTQYF.

The chain is built from TRBV14 and TRBJ1-6; D is undetermined. This CDR3 has 14 residues. The V end was cut by 0 bases, the J end by 3 bases, with 3 bases between. CDR1 and CDR2 from the germline V gene are SGHDN and FVKESK. DNA of the CDR3: TGTGCCAGCAGCCAAGAATACTATAATTCACCCCTCCACTTT. The encoded protein is CASSQEYYNSPLHF.

This clonotype was seen a few times. The chain recombines TRBV7-6 with TRBJ1-1; the D is unclear. The V gene lost 4 bases and the J gene lost 5 bases, with 11 bases spanning the gap. Germline V CDR1 and CDR2: SGHVS, FNYEAQ. This CDR3 region has 13 residues. In nucleotides, the CDR3 is TGTGCCAGCAGCTCCCGACGTTGGACTGAAGCTTTCTTT. This gives the protein CASSSRRWTEAFF.

This clonotype was seen more than once but under ten times. The chain recombines TRBV6-5 with TRBJ1-1, with D uncertain. The CDR3 runs 13 residues. CDR1 MNHEY and CDR2 SVGAGI come from the germline V gene. Trimming removed 6 bases from V and 1 base from J, with 9 bases in between. The CDR3 DNA sequence: TGTGCCAGCAGCTGGTCCAAGAACACTGAAGCTTTCTTT. Translation: CASSWSKNTEAFF.

This clonotype was detected only a few times. V and J are TRBV7-9 and TRBJ1-6; no reliable D call. The V gene's germline CDR1 is SEHNR and CDR2 FQNEAQ (reference sequence). This CDR3 is built from 17 residues. V dropped 5 bases and J dropped 0 bases, with 14 bases sitting between them. The CDR3 spells CASSGGPTSSYNSPLHF. The CDR3 nucleotides are TGTGCCAGCAGCGGCGGGCCAACAAGCTCCTATAATTCACCCCTCCACTTT.

This clonotype came up a few times. The chain is built from TRBV7-6 and TRBJ2-1; perhaps D is TRBD1 or TRBD2 (5 bases each). CDR3 size: 17 residues. V lost 5 bases and J 9 bases, leaving 26 bases between the germline ends. Germline CDR1 SGHVS, CDR2 FNYEAQ. The CDR3 reads CASSRHQGPTIDPEQFF. The CDR3 DNA reads as TGTGCCAGCAGCCGACACCAGGGACCCACGATCGATCCTGAGCAGTTCTTC.

The rearrangement joins TRBV5-4 to TRBJ2-1; 7 bases align to TRBD2. The CDR3 has 15 residues. Trimming removed 5 bases from V and 7 bases from J; junction bases left unmatched: 12. Germline V gene sequence: CDR1 SGHNT, CDR2 YYREEE (reference sequence). In DNA, the CDR3 is TGTGCCAGCAGGGGCGGGAGTCTCAAGGAAAATGAGCAGTTCTTC. This sequence encodes CASRGGSLKENEQFF.

The gene calls are TRBV30 and TRBJ2-7; 8 bases are shared with TRBD1. The CDR3 is made up of 17 amino acids. Per germline, CDR1 GTSNPN and CDR2 SVGIG (reference sequence). With V trimmed by 3 bases and J by 2 bases, 15 bases remained unmatched. CDR3 loop: CAWSRPVSGQATYEQYF. The CDR3 nucleotides read TGTGCCTGGAGCCGCCCCGTATCGGGACAGGCCACCTACGAGCAGTACTTC.

Many counts were recorded for this clonotype. The J gene is TRBJ2-3, the V gene TRBV30; D is uncertain. This CDR3 contains 16 residues. Deletions cut 7 bases from V and 3 bases from J, with 23 bases between. CDR1 is GTSNPN, CDR2 SVGIG, per germline (reference sequence). As DNA, the CDR3 is TGTGCCTCGATATTACGTTCGGGCCCCGCTACAGATACGCAGTATTTT. This sequence encodes CASILRSGPATDTQYF. Complete variable domain (other parts from reference TRBV30 and TRBJ2-3): SQTIHQWPATLVQPVGSPLSLECTVEGTSNPNLYWYRQAAGRGLQLLFYSVGIGQISSEVPQNLSASRPQDRQFILSSKKLLLSDSGFYLCASILRSGPATDTQYFGPGTRLTVL.

The rearrangement uses TRBV7-8 and TRBJ1-3; D ambiguous. From germline, CDR1 is SGHVS and CDR2 FQNEAQ. This CDR3 has 14 residues. V lost 2 bases, J lost 0 bases, and 5 bases lay in between. As DNA, the CDR3 is TGTGCCAGCAGCTTAATAGTCTCTGGAAACACCATATATTTT. This encodes CASSLIVSGNTIYF.

This clonotype was picked up a small number of times. The genes are TRBV7-3 and TRBJ2-1, with D possibly matching TRBD2 (6 bases). The CDR3 loop spans 13 amino acids. Germline-derived CDR1 and CDR2 are SGHTA and FQGTGA. Trimming removed 2 bases from V and 9 bases from J, with 11 bases in between. CDR3: CASSLQPSAEQFF. DNA of the CDR3: TGTGCCAGCAGCTTACAACCTAGCGCTGAGCAGTTCTTC.

CDR3 residues: CASSITGDTEAFF. CDR3 coding DNA: TGCGCCAGCAGCATAACAGGGGACACTGAAGCTTTCTTT. V gene TRBV5-1 combines with J gene TRBJ1-1, with 7 bases that match TRBD1. The length of the CDR3 is 13 residues. V was pared by 4 bases and J by 3 bases, with 3 bases of the junction left unmatched. Germline V gene sequence: CDR1 SGHRS, CDR2 YFSETQ.

This chain links TRBV7-2 with TRBJ1-2; D is uncertain. The CDR3 contains 15 residues. Trimming removed 5 bases at V and 6 bases at J, with 19 bases between. CDR1 and CDR2 from the germline V gene are SGHTA and FQGNSA. The CDR3 loop reads CASSPLVVAEDGYTF. CDR3 DNA: TGTGCCAGCAGCCCATTGGTTGTGGCAGAAGATGGCTACACCTTC. Based on the CDR3 plus reference TRBV7-2 and TRBJ1-2, the full variable domain is GAGVSQSPSNKVTEKGKDVELRCDPISGHTALYWYRQSLGQGLEFLIYFQGNSAPDKSGLPSDRFSAERTGGSVSTLTIQRTQQEDSAVYLCASSPLVVAEDGYTFGSGTRLTVV.

There are many counts of this clonotype. The chain is built from TRBV5-6 and TRBJ2-7, with 9 bases lining up with TRBD1. The germline CDR1 and CDR2 sequences are SGHDT and YYEEEE. The CDR3 runs 13 residues. V shed 4 bases, J shed 6 bases, and the junction held 5 bases outside the gene matches. CDR3 amino acids: CASSSGTGLEQYF. CDR3 nucleotide sequence: TGTGCCAGCAGCAGCGGGACAGGGCTCGAGCAGTACTTC. The whole variable domain, remainder taken from reference TRBV5-6 and TRBJ2-7, is DAGVTQSPTHLIKTRGQQVTLRCSPKSGHDTVSWYQQALGQGPQFIFQYYEEEERQRGNFPDRFSGHQFPNYSSELNVNALLLGDSALYLCASSSGTGLEQYFGPGTRLTVT.

The CDR3, as DNA: TGTGCCAGCAGGACAGGGGACACTGAAGCTTTCTTT. This sequence encodes CASRTGDTEAFF. This chain links TRBV27 with TRBJ1-1, with TRBD1 matching over 8 bases. This CDR3 contains 12 residues. Unmatched junction bases numbered 0, after V lost 6 bases and J lost 3 bases. The germline gives CDR1 MNHEY, CDR2 SMNVEV (reference sequence).

This clonotype was counted a few times. The DNA for the CDR3 is TGTGCCACCAGTGATGGTCCCGGGGAGACCCAGTACTTC. This sequence encodes CATSDGPGETQYF. The chain employs TRBV24-1 and TRBJ2-5; D is ambiguous. Germline loops: CDR1 KGHDR, CDR2 SFDVKD. This CDR3 is 13 amino acids long. V lost 3 bases and J 5 bases, leaving 9 bases between the germline ends.

V gene TRBV29-1 combines with J gene TRBJ1-4; 7 bases line up with TRBD1. CDR1 SQVTM and CDR2 ANQGSEA come from the germline V gene. V was clipped by 7 bases and J by 8 bases; unmatched bases: 10. The CDR3 length is 13 residues. The CDR3 reads CSARQGAGEKLFF. The CDR3 DNA is TGCAGCGCGAGACAGGGCGCGGGGGAAAAACTGTTTTTT.

The J gene is TRBJ1-3, the V gene TRBV4-1; 10 bases agree with TRBD1. With V trimmed by 6 bases and J by 4 bases, 6 bases remained unmatched. The CDR3 consists of 15 residues. In germline, CDR1 is MGHRA, CDR2 YSYEKL. The CDR3 nucleotides read TGCGCCAGCAGTCCCGACAGGGGGCTAGGAAACACCATATATTTT. Protein product: CASSPDRGLGNTIYF.

The table lists this clonotype with many counts. V usage is TRBV18 and J usage is TRBJ2-3, with a tentative D call TRBD2 (7 bases). This CDR3 has 17 residues. Trimming shortened V by 0 bases and J by 4 bases, and 17 bases separated the two germline ends. Germline CDR1 and CDR2: KGHSH and LQKENI. For the CDR3, the DNA is TGTGCCAGCTCACCACCTGTGACGGGGGCGGGAGCAGATACGCAGTATTTT. Residues: CASSPPVTGAGADTQYF.

The genes are TRBV4-3 and TRBJ2-3, with D possibly being TRBD1 or TRBD2 (5 bases each). Germline-derived CDR1 and CDR2 are LGHNA and YSLEER. CDR3 length: 15 amino acids. The germline V and J ends were trimmed by 0 bases and 6 bases, with 13 bases remaining between them. CDR3 DNA sequence: TGCGCCAGCAGCCAAGATGGGACGGGTTTTGATACGCAGTATTTT. This encodes CASSQDGTGFDTQYF.